These 19 T cell receptor beta chains share one sample of origin, sequenced in a study of CD8+ T cells in alopecia areata. The authors extracted RNA and reverse transcribed it into cDNA as the sequencing template. TCRdb's copy holds only in-frame clones and misses some; the assay was immunoSEQ multiplex PCR. The sample lists approximately 57,000 clones; around 96% were seen once. Source: CD8+ T cells sorted from blood, taken at week 0. The receptors derive from a human donor with alopecia areata.

The rearrangement links TRBV18 to TRBJ1-2, with D uncertain. Germline V gene data show CDR1 as KGHSH and CDR2 as LQKENI. The CDR3 totals 14 residues. The ends were cut back, 3 bases at V and 0 bases at J, with 8 bases in the middle. This CDR3 reads CASSPGGTNYGYTF. Here the CDR3 DNA reads TGTGCCAGCTCACCTGGCGGAACTAACTATGGCTACACCTTC.

The chain joins TRBV29-1 to TRBJ2-7; the D gene is possibly TRBD1 (5 bases). The V gene lost 4 bases and the J gene lost 5 bases, with 12 bases spanning the gap. Germline V lookup: CDR1 SQVTM, CDR2 ANQGSEA. The CDR3 covers 12 residues. The CDR3 DNA sequence: TGCAGCGTTGTATCAGGGTTAAACGAGCAGTACTTC. Translating it yields CSVVSGLNEQYF.

The chain combines TRBV15 with TRBJ2-1; maybe TRBD2 (7 bases). This CDR3 region has 13 residues. Trimming took 3 bases from V and 8 from J, leaving 11 bases between them. CDR1 LNHNV and CDR2 YYDKDF come from the germline V gene (reference sequence). DNA of the CDR3: TGTGCCACCAGCAGCGGGGGGCATGATGAGCAGTTCTTC. This sequence encodes CATSSGGHDEQFF.

This clone was seen once. This chain uses TRBV2 with TRBJ2-3; 8 bases agree with TRBD1. Trimming at V came to 0 bases and at J to 3 bases, leaving 2 bases not matched to a gene. The length of the CDR3 is 15 residues. Germline CDR1 SNHLY, CDR2 FYNNEI. The CDR3 sequence is CASSEADRVTDTQYF. The CDR3 bases are TGTGCCAGCAGTGAAGCGGACAGGGTGACAGATACGCAGTATTTT.

The sample holds one count of this clone. The rearrangement joins TRBV10-3 to TRBJ2-3; 8 bases match TRBD1. The CDR3 sequence is 14 residues long. The V and J ends lost 10 bases and 2 bases, in that order; junction bases with no gene match: 8. Looked up from germline, CDR1 is ENHRY and CDR2 is SYGVKD. CDR3 loop: CANRGTGNTDTQYF. The CDR3 nucleotides are TGTGCCAATAGGGGGACAGGCAACACAGATACGCAGTATTTT.

This clone appeared once. The genes are TRBV4-1 and TRBJ2-1, with 7 nucleotides matching TRBD2. The V segment lost 4 bases and the J segment 3 bases; nucleotides outside the gene matches: 6. The CDR3 extends over 15 amino acids. The V gene's germline CDR1 is MGHRA and CDR2 YSYEKL. The DNA of the CDR3 is TGCGCCAGCAGCCTCGCGGGAGCAGTCTACAATGAGCAGTTCTTC. It is translated as CASSLAGAVYNEQFF.

The chain recombines TRBV19 with TRBJ1-6; 7 nucleotides align to TRBD1. V lost 2 bases, J lost 8 bases, and 3 bases stayed unmatched. This CDR3 contains 14 residues. The V gene's germline CDR1 is LNHDA and CDR2 SQIVND (reference sequence). CDR3 sequence (DNA): TGTGCCAGTAGTATAAACAGGGGTGATTCACCCCTCCACTTT. Its translation is CASSINRGDSPLHF.

This chain joins TRBV6-5 and TRBJ2-7; D is tentatively TRBD1 or TRBD2 (6 bases each). The CDR3 is 12 amino acids. V lost 8 bases and J 0 bases, leaving 8 bases between the germline ends. The germline V gene has CDR1 MNHEY and CDR2 SVGAGI. CDR3 DNA: TGTGCCAGCTCGGGGGCCTCCTACGAGCAGTACTTC. Its translation: CASSGASYEQYF.

V usage is TRBV13 and J usage is TRBJ2-7, with TRBD1 as a possible D gene (5 bases). The germline V gene has CDR1 PRHDT and CDR2 FYEKMQ (reference sequence). The CDR3 length is 16 residues. Trimming removed 4 bases at V and 0 bases at J, with 16 bases between. CDR3 amino acids: CASSSLETESSYEQYF. The CDR3, as DNA: TGTGCCAGCAGCTCTTTGGAGACAGAGTCCTCCTACGAGCAGTACTTC.

The chain joins TRBV27 to TRBJ1-1, with a possible D match to TRBD1 (5 bases). The ends were cut back, 10 bases at V and 9 bases at J, with 24 bases in the middle. CDR3 length equals 14 residues. CDR1 MNHEY and CDR2 SMNVEV come from the germline V gene (reference sequence). The CDR3 protein is CATKSGGTGRKAFF. Here the CDR3 DNA reads TGTGCCACCAAATCCGGGGGGACCGGAAGAAAAGCTTTCTTT.

The chain employs TRBV11-1 and TRBJ2-7; perhaps D is TRBD1 or TRBD2 (6 bases each). Germline values: CDR1 SGHAT, CDR2 FQDESV (reference sequence). The CDR3 is 15 residues long. Trimming shortened V by 0 bases and J by 6 bases, and 15 bases separated the two germline ends. The CDR3 DNA reads TGTGCCAGCAGCTTAGCCGGGGGCCCGGGAGCCGAGCAGTACTTC. Its translation is CASSLAGGPGAEQYF.

The table lists this clone with a count of one. The chain recombines TRBV6-1 with TRBJ2-1; 7 bases map to TRBD1. Germline V lookup: CDR1 MNHNS, CDR2 SASEGT. This CDR3 comprises 14 residues. Unmatched junction bases numbered 5, after V lost 2 bases and J lost 7 bases. CDR3 loop: CASSETGAGNEQFF. CDR3 sequence (DNA): TGTGCCAGCAGTGAAACAGGGGCCGGGAATGAGCAGTTCTTC.

The CDR3 spells CSVEAAAIQETQYF. As DNA, the CDR3 is TGCAGCGTTGAAGCGGCAGCAATCCAAGAGACCCAGTACTTC. This chain joins TRBV29-1 and TRBJ2-5; the D is unclear. This CDR3 contains 14 residues. Germline V gene lookup returns CDR1 SQVTM and CDR2 ANQGSEA. Trimming shortened V by 1 base and J by 1 base, and 10 bases separated the two germline ends.

The V call is TRBV11-3, the J call TRBJ2-2; no clear D. The CDR3 covers 14 residues. V lost 9 bases and J lost 1, with 12 bases in between. Germline V gene data show CDR1 as SGHNT and CDR2 as YENEEA. CDR3: CASHDWGNTGELFF. In DNA, the CDR3 is TGTGCCAGTCATGATTGGGGGAACACCGGGGAGCTGTTTTTT.

This CDR3 is CASSERQGVINYEQYF. The CDR3 DNA is TGTGCCAGCAGTGAGAGACAGGGGGTGATCAACTACGAGCAGTACTTC. This chain connects TRBV27 to TRBJ2-7, with 9 nucleotides matching TRBD1. V trimming: 5 bases; J trimming: 3 bases; junction bases outside the gene matches: 11. The CDR3 sequence is 16 residues long. The germline CDR1 and CDR2 sequences are MNHEY and SMNVEV (reference sequence).

The chain carries TRBV15 and TRBJ1-2, with D possibly TRBD1 on 6 matching bases. CDR3 length: 14 residues. Trimming took 6 bases from V and 4 from J, leaving 15 bases between them. The germline CDR1 and CDR2 sequences are LNHNV and YYDKDF (reference sequence). The chain's CDR3 is CATSNRANLYGYTF. As DNA, the CDR3 is TGTGCCACCAGTAACAGGGCTAACCTCTATGGCTACACCTTC.

The chain carries TRBV19 and TRBJ1-5; 7 bases map to TRBD1. This CDR3 contains 14 residues. The junction had 6 bases not matched to a gene; V was cut back by 6 bases and J by 4 bases. CDR1 and CDR2 from the germline V gene are LNHDA and SQIVND (reference sequence). The CDR3 loop reads CASSDGTANQPQHF. The CDR3 region has the DNA TGTGCCAGTAGCGACGGGACAGCTAATCAGCCCCAGCATTTT.

V is TRBV19 and J is TRBJ1-5; D is unclear. Trimming took off 1 base at V and 7 bases at J, with 8 bases between the two ends. The CDR3 covers 13 residues. Germline CDR1 is LNHDA and CDR2 is SQIVND (reference sequence). The chain's CDR3 is CASSIGAGQPQHF. The CDR3 DNA follows: TGTGCCAGTAGTATAGGGGCAGGCCAGCCCCAGCATTTT.

The chain is built from TRBV19 and TRBJ2-7; tentatively, D is TRBD1 (6 bases). Trimming shortened V by 5 bases and J by 2 bases, and 13 bases separated the two germline ends. The V gene's germline CDR1 is LNHDA and CDR2 SQIVND (reference sequence). The CDR3 runs 14 residues. The chain's CDR3 is CASSDSTGPYEQYF. The DNA of the CDR3 is TGTGCCAGTAGTGATTCGACAGGACCCTACGAGCAGTACTTC.